A selection of T cell receptor beta chains follows, all from one sample in a study of shared clonotypes between healthy human individuals. Clones were sequenced by immunoSEQ multiplex PCR, and TCRdb holds only the in-frame ones, with some missing. The sample contains about 520,000 clones, approximately 84% of which appear only once. The sequencing input was PBMCs. The receptors were gathered from a woman aged 40 to 50 in good health. Some clones in this sample may be carry-over from other donors' samples. Each CDR3 is given with its conserved first and last residue. The D gene is left open where the match is weak. The size field is filled for only some rows; it gives once, few, many or a size class.

abundance	v_gene	j_gene	d_gene	CDR3nt	CDR3aa
-	TRBV7-2	TRBJ2-7	-	TGTGCCAGCTTAAATAGCTACGAGCAGTACTTC	CASLNSYEQYF
many	TRBV9	TRBJ2-6	TRBD2	TGTGCCAGCAGCGTAGTTTGGGAGAGTAGCGGGAGACTCTCTGGGGCCAACGTCCTGACTTTC	CASSVVWESSGRLSGANVLTF
-	TRBV5-1	TRBJ2-5	-	TGCGCCAGCAACCCTTCAGGGACACAAGAGACCCAGTACTTC	CASNPSGTQETQYF
-	TRBV7-2	TRBJ1-1	TRBD1	TGTGCCAGCAGCCCGACAGGGAGGACTGAAGCTTTCTTT	CASSPTGRTEAFF
-	TRBV7-8	TRBJ1-1	-	TGTGCCAGCAGCTCGAGCCCCATGATCAGAGAAGCTTTCTTT	CASSSSPMIREAFF
-	TRBV11-2	TRBJ2-2	-	TGTGCCGGGGGGTTAGAGCTTGGGGAGCTGTTTTTT	CAGGLELGELFF
-	TRBV11-3	TRBJ2-5	-	TGTGCCAGCAGCTACCGAACCCAGTACTTC	CASSYRTQYF
-	TRBV27	TRBJ2-3	TRBD2	TGTGCCAGCAGTTCACATCAAGATGACACGGGACTAACGATTGCAGATACGCAGTATTTT	CASSSHQDDTGLTIADTQYF
-	TRBV5-1	TRBJ2-5	-	TGCGCCAGCAGCTCTCCCCGGGGCCAGATCCTGGAGACCCAGTACTTC	CASSSPRGQILETQYF
once	TRBV27	TRBJ2-7	TRBD2	TGTGCCAGCAGTCGACTAGCCGGAAGGTTTGTCGAGCAGTACTTC	CASSRLAGRFVEQYF
-	TRBV5-1	TRBJ1-2	-	TGCGCCAGCAGCTTGGACGTCGGAATCTACACCTTC	CASSLDVGIYTF
-	TRBV5-1	TRBJ2-1	TRBD2	TGCGCCAGCAGCTTGGATGTCCTAGCGGGAGTGGATGAGCAGTTCTTC	CASSLDVLAGVDEQFF
-	TRBV27	TRBJ1-5	-	TGTGCTAGCAGTTTACAATTCAATCAGCCCCAGCATTTT	CASSLQFNQPQHF
few	TRBV7-8	TRBJ1-5	-	TGTGCCAGCAGCTTATTGGGGCGCGGGCAGCCCCAGCATTTT	CASSLLGRGQPQHF
-	TRBV29-1	TRBJ2-7	TRBD1	TGCAGCGTTTCTAGGACAGGTTCGCGCAAGCAGTACTTC	CSVSRTGSRKQYF
-	TRBV29-1	TRBJ2-1	-	TGCAGCGTTGGTTGGGGCTACAATGAGCAGTTCTTC	CSVGWGYNEQFF
-	TRBV25-1	TRBJ2-1	TRBD2	TGTGCCAGCAGTGACCCAGGGACTAGCGGGAGGGGTGAGCAGTTCTTC	CASSDPGTSGRGEQFF
-	TRBV10-3	TRBJ2-1	-	TGTGCCATCAGTGAGTCGGTCGGGAGCTCCTACAATGAGCAGTTCTTC	CAISESVGSSYNEQFF
-	TRBV13	TRBJ2-1	TRBD2	TGTGCCAGCAGCTTAGAGGCCCTACTAGCGGGAGCGTCCAATGAGCAGTTCTTC	CASSLEALLAGASNEQFF